Given below is one TCR beta chain in context. No cognate antigen has been identified for it. Base qualities are not at hand, and no much larger clone is one base apart. This sample stems from a study of long-term antiretroviral therapy in people with HIV (dated by TCRdb to between 2020 and 2023). Context from the whole study: The earliest samples were collected approximately a decade before the 2015 WHO recommendation for immediate ART, a period when ART was typically delayed until CD4 counts fell. The cohort contributed about 200 cryopreserved PBMC samples from about 31 adults with confirmed HIV infection, collected serially over a mean of approximately six years (range 1-12). Of the 30 participants with HIV, 10 to 11 were female. No cross-contamination during QIAcube processing was shown when test extractions of a monoclonal T-cell line were performed alongside approximately 32 polyclonal samples. Whether ART initiation and durable HIV suppression were associated with changes in peripheral blood TRB repertoire composition and diversity was tested in a retrospective serial study. Broad study findings and their caveats: Unsorted PBMC were profiled instead of sorted CD4+ and CD8+ T cells because pre-ART samples had limited cell numbers. A significant increase in TRB diversity was found to be associated with ART initiation, although TRB diversity was observed to remain significantly below that of transplant donor controls even after long-term ART. The samples span the years 2004 to 2017, and the ART regimens used at that time may not be as effective as current regimens. Limited PBMC availability meant only the TCR beta chain was sequenced, without alpha chain pairing. No data were available on ART adherence, viral resistance or therapy changes, limiting inferences about post-ART repertoire changes. The repertoire was dominated across all time points by expanded TRB clones identified before ART initiation, although this dominance was seen to fluctuate and to decrease in many PLHIV after ART. CDR3 length ranges in HIV repertoires were narrower than in controls, and network structure suggested an antigen-experienced repertoire with only a slight naive shift after ART.

Sequencing of the TRB variable region was done with the immunoSEQ hsTCRB v3.0 assay at survey level resolution. TRB sequencing targeted a depth of about 40,000-50,000 T-cell genomes per sample. TRB libraries were pooled and sequenced on an Illumina MiSeq using a v3 150-cycle kit. Regarding the original processing steps: Analysis of repertoires was carried out in R inside a reproducible Nextflow workflow spanning QC, data transformation and analysis. LymphoSeq2, an R package for exploring AIRR-Seq data, was used to implement custom analyses. A few samples that yielded fewer than 5000 total TRB sequences were excluded, so that approximately 200 HIV repertoires were analyzed. Among the approximately 180 HIV repertoires that were kept, 59 were collected before ART initiation and about 130 were collected after ART initiation. Repertoires were downsampled to 5000 TRB nucleotide sequences, with summary statistics averaged over 100 downsampling iterations. TRB sequences were retained for analysis only if CDR3 regions of at least seven amino acids were present. Two measures captured diversity: a Shannon entropy-derived clonality score and the Gini coefficient. In repertoire networks, the top 5000 CDR3 amino acid sequences were linked whenever an edit distance of one separated two sequences. Antigen specificity groups and MHC restriction were predicted for TRB CDR3 amino acid sequences with GLIPH2. Known CMV, EBV, HIV or tissue antigen associations were flagged by matching CDR3 amino acid sequences against VDJdb and McPAS-TCR. Pre-ART, post-ART and control groups were compared with Wilcoxon signed-rank tests and Holm-Bonferroni correction. The table was pulled from immuneACCESS by TCRdb, which kept in-frame rearrangements only. Such tables lose some clones; where checked, under half of the loss comes from unresolved V genes, and the rest has no known cause. V, J and clone size are those of that table, while D and trimming were read from the DNA. The sample data list under 20,000 clones, and around 81% of these were observed just once. 4% to 5.5% of the sample is in the top ten clones.

Deletion took 6 bases off V and 0 bases off J, with a span of 8 bases between the germline ends. The CDR3 sequence holds 13 residues, the cysteine and phenylalanine included. CDR3 DNA only is kept here, 39 bases in frame from base 1. CDR1 and CDR2, per the germline V gene (reference sequence), are LNHDA and SQIVND. Participants were included only if at least one PBMC sample before ART initiation and at least two post-ART samples were available. All participants with HIV were treated in the United States of America. Before DNA extraction, cryopreserved samples of roughly 0.9-11 million PBMC were thawed and then washed. At the time of the earliest PBMC sample, participants with HIV were aged between about 20 and 54 years. Per participant, PBMC samples came from 1-4 timepoints prior to ART initiation and 2-8 timepoints following ART initiation, for a median of 7 samples. Serial HIV viral load, CD4+ T-cell count, ART history and demographic data were obtained for every participant. Genomic DNA was extracted from unsorted PBMC with a Qiagen kit on a QIAcube, with processing performed in batches of 12 samples.

The TCR was taken from a man between 18 and 35 years old with HIV. The V gene is TRBV19 and the J gene is TRBJ2-5; the D gene is perhaps TRBD2, on 7 matching bases. This specimen was unsorted PBMCs, taken 0.1 years before starting antiretroviral therapy. The CDR3 protein sequence reads: CASSGGHQETQYF. In nucleotides, the sequence is TGTGCCAGTAGCGGGGGGCACCAAGAGACCCAGTACTTC.